This is a list of T cell receptor beta chains from one sample in a study of regulatory and conventional T cells in RAG deficiency. Generated by immunoSEQ multiplex PCR, the TCRdb table keeps only in-frame clones and is missing some. Of 40,000 to 55,000 clones detected, 85% to 90% appear once; the ten largest clones hold approximately 0.51%. Another study also made use of these data, one on regulatory T cells.

Sequenced sample: CD4+ effector T cells sorted from blood. The receptors derive from a human donor in good health. Both conserved end residues are part of each CDR3. The order of the fields is D gene, clone size, V gene, J gene, CDR3 protein, CDR3 DNA. A D gene is named only where the DNA matches it firmly. Clone sizes are given selectively: once, few, many, or a class where the clone is expanded.

d_gene: -; abundance: -; v_gene: TRBV2; j_gene: TRBJ2-7; CDR3aa: CASREDGAWDQYF; CDR3nt: TGTGCCAGCAGAGAGGACGGGGCCTGGGACCAGTACTTC
d_gene: -; abundance: -; v_gene: TRBV9; j_gene: TRBJ1-1; CDR3aa: CASSPQTGNTEAFF; CDR3nt: TGTGCCAGCAGCCCTCAGACGGGGAACACTGAAGCTTTCTTT
d_gene: -; abundance: -; v_gene: TRBV7-2; j_gene: TRBJ2-1; CDR3aa: CASSLVNEQFF; CDR3nt: TGTGCCAGCAGCTTAGTCAATGAGCAGTTCTTC
d_gene: -; abundance: -; v_gene: TRBV27; j_gene: TRBJ1-2; CDR3aa: CASSLWAKDGYTF; CDR3nt: TGTGCCAGCAGTCTATGGGCCAAGGATGGCTACACCTTC
d_gene: -; abundance: -; v_gene: TRBV18; j_gene: TRBJ1-4; CDR3aa: CASSPPLDREKLFF; CDR3nt: TGTGCCAGCTCACCACCGTTAGATCGTGAAAAACTGTTTTTT
d_gene: TRBD2; abundance: -; v_gene: TRBV14; j_gene: TRBJ2-2; CDR3aa: CASSQVAGGRSGELFF; CDR3nt: TGTGCCAGCAGCCAAGTGGCGGGGGGCCGTTCCGGGGAGCTGTTTTTT
d_gene: TRBD1; abundance: -; v_gene: TRBV29-1; j_gene: TRBJ1-1; CDR3aa: CSGGTGNTEAFF; CDR3nt: TGCAGCGGCGGGACAGGGAACACTGAAGCTTTCTTT
d_gene: TRBD1; abundance: once; v_gene: TRBV7-9; j_gene: TRBJ2-7; CDR3aa: CASSSWDRGGYEQYF; CDR3nt: TGTGCCAGCAGCTCATGGGACAGGGGAGGCTACGAGCAGTACTTC
d_gene: -; abundance: -; v_gene: TRBV28; j_gene: TRBJ1-2; CDR3aa: CASRRGGGGKNYGYTF; CDR3nt: TGTGCCAGCAGGCGGGGAGGGGGTGGAAAAAACTATGGCTACACCTTC
d_gene: TRBD1; abundance: -; v_gene: TRBV4-1; j_gene: TRBJ2-1; CDR3aa: CASSQGANRGVNEQFF; CDR3nt: TGCGCCAGCAGCCAAGGAGCGAACAGGGGGGTGAATGAGCAGTTCTTC
d_gene: TRBD1; abundance: -; v_gene: TRBV7-2; j_gene: TRBJ2-6; CDR3aa: CASSPLWTGSTSGANVLTF; CDR3nt: TGTGCCAGCAGCCCGCTGTGGACAGGGTCGACCTCTGGGGCCAACGTCCTGACTTTC
d_gene: -; abundance: few; v_gene: TRBV7-9; j_gene: TRBJ1-1; CDR3aa: CASSSLRLDTEAFF; CDR3nt: TGTGCCAGCAGCTCCCTAAGGCTCGACACTGAAGCTTTCTTT
d_gene: -; abundance: -; v_gene: TRBV6-5; j_gene: TRBJ1-1; CDR3aa: CASSPPTGNTEAFF; CDR3nt: TGTGCCAGCAGTCCTCCGACAGGGAACACTGAAGCTTTCTTT
d_gene: -; abundance: -; v_gene: TRBV19; j_gene: TRBJ2-6; CDR3aa: CASGTFTGSNSGANVLTF; CDR3nt: TGTGCCAGTGGAACGTTCACAGGTTCCAATTCTGGGGCCAACGTCCTGACTTTC
d_gene: -; abundance: -; v_gene: TRBV27; j_gene: TRBJ2-7; CDR3aa: CASSLSWQGSYEQYF; CDR3nt: TGTGCCAGCAGTTTATCTTGGCAGGGATCCTACGAGCAGTACTTC
d_gene: -; abundance: -; v_gene: TRBV2; j_gene: TRBJ1-2; CDR3aa: CASRGLGKGYTF; CDR3nt: TGTGCCAGCAGGGGCCTTGGGAAAGGCTACACCTTC
d_gene: -; abundance: -; v_gene: TRBV2; j_gene: TRBJ1-3; CDR3aa: CASGGGLGNTIYF; CDR3nt: TGTGCCAGCGGAGGGGGTCTTGGAAACACCATATATTTT
d_gene: -; abundance: -; v_gene: TRBV10-3; j_gene: TRBJ1-6; CDR3aa: CAISEGPSILHF; CDR3nt: TGTGCCATCAGTGAGGGTCCCTCGATCCTCCACTTT
d_gene: -; abundance: -; v_gene: TRBV7-9; j_gene: TRBJ1-1; CDR3aa: CASSPQGFSEAFF; CDR3nt: TGTGCCAGCAGCCCGCAGGGCTTCTCTGAAGCTTTCTTT
d_gene: -; abundance: -; v_gene: TRBV10-1; j_gene: TRBJ1-1; CDR3aa: CASALTTGTEAFF; CDR3nt: TGCGCCAGCGCATTGACAACGGGCACTGAAGCTTTCTTT
d_gene: -; abundance: -; v_gene: TRBV19; j_gene: TRBJ2-1; CDR3aa: CASSSGGPGNNEQFF; CDR3nt: TGTGCCAGTAGTAGTGGCGGACCCGGGAACAATGAGCAGTTCTTC
d_gene: -; abundance: -; v_gene: TRBV28; j_gene: TRBJ1-1; CDR3aa: CASSLIRGNTEAFF; CDR3nt: TGTGCCAGCAGTTTAATCAGGGGGAACACTGAAGCTTTCTTT
d_gene: TRBD1; abundance: -; v_gene: TRBV5-1; j_gene: TRBJ2-1; CDR3aa: CASRTGGSYNEQFF; CDR3nt: TGCGCCAGCAGGACAGGGGGCTCCTACAATGAGCAGTTCTTC
d_gene: -; abundance: few; v_gene: TRBV7-9; j_gene: TRBJ1-3; CDR3aa: CASSSGIQVYSGNTIYF; CDR3nt: TGTGCCAGCAGCTCGGGGATTCAGGTTTACTCTGGAAACACCATATATTTT
d_gene: -; abundance: -; v_gene: TRBV6-1; j_gene: TRBJ1-4; CDR3aa: CASSEGTGEKLFF; CDR3nt: TGTGCCAGCAGTGAAGGGACGGGAGAAAAACTGTTTTTT
d_gene: -; abundance: -; v_gene: TRBV6-1; j_gene: TRBJ2-7; CDR3aa: CATGYTYEQYF; CDR3nt: TGTGCGACCGGATATACCTACGAGCAGTACTTC
d_gene: TRBD1; abundance: -; v_gene: TRBV18; j_gene: TRBJ1-5; CDR3aa: CASSPGQLQYSNQPQHF; CDR3nt: TGTGCCAGCTCACCGGGACAGCTACAATATAGCAATCAGCCCCAGCATTTT
d_gene: TRBD1; abundance: -; v_gene: TRBV2; j_gene: TRBJ1-4; CDR3aa: CASEGQGARGEKLFF; CDR3nt: TGTGCCAGCGAGGGACAGGGGGCGCGGGGCGAAAAACTGTTTTTT
d_gene: -; abundance: -; v_gene: TRBV5-1; j_gene: TRBJ1-3; CDR3aa: CASSLGGRTAQNTIYF; CDR3nt: TGCGCCAGCAGCTTGGGAGGTCGGACAGCTCAAAACACCATATATTTT
d_gene: TRBD1; abundance: -; v_gene: TRBV28; j_gene: TRBJ1-1; CDR3aa: CASSTAGTGWNTEAFF; CDR3nt: TGTGCCAGCAGTACCGCCGGGACAGGGTGGAACACTGAAGCTTTCTTT
d_gene: -; abundance: once; v_gene: TRBV30; j_gene: TRBJ2-1; CDR3aa: CAWRSGGLGGVQFF; CDR3nt: TGTGCCTGGAGGTCGGGTGGACTAGGGGGTGTGCAGTTCTTC
d_gene: -; abundance: -; v_gene: TRBV10-3; j_gene: TRBJ2-7; CDR3aa: CAISDGQPYEQYF; CDR3nt: TGTGCCATCAGTGATGGGCAGCCCTACGAGCAGTACTTC
d_gene: TRBD2; abundance: -; v_gene: TRBV2; j_gene: TRBJ2-7; CDR3aa: CASHLAVGYEQYF; CDR3nt: TGTGCCAGCCATCTAGCGGTCGGCTACGAGCAGTACTTC
d_gene: -; abundance: -; v_gene: TRBV5-1; j_gene: TRBJ2-3; CDR3aa: CASSLTNTDTQYF; CDR3nt: TGCGCCAGCAGCTTGACCAACACAGATACGCAGTATTTT
d_gene: -; abundance: few; v_gene: TRBV6-1; j_gene: TRBJ1-5; CDR3aa: CASSDLSKDQPQHF; CDR3nt: TGTGCCAGCAGTGACCTGTCGAAGGATCAGCCCCAGCATTTT
d_gene: TRBD1; abundance: -; v_gene: TRBV19; j_gene: TRBJ2-1; CDR3aa: CASSFRTGAYNEQFF; CDR3nt: TGTGCCAGTAGTTTCCGGACAGGTGCTTACAATGAGCAGTTCTTC
d_gene: -; abundance: -; v_gene: TRBV6-4; j_gene: TRBJ2-3; CDR3aa: CASSDGGFGHKNTQYF; CDR3nt: TGTGCCAGCAGTGACGGTGGGTTCGGGCATAAGAATACGCAGTATTTT
d_gene: -; abundance: -; v_gene: TRBV6-5; j_gene: TRBJ2-2; CDR3aa: CASSYSIGNIGELFF; CDR3nt: TGTGCCAGCAGTTACTCGATAGGAAATATCGGGGAGCTGTTTTTT
d_gene: -; abundance: few; v_gene: TRBV19; j_gene: TRBJ1-4; CDR3aa: CASSILRLTTNEKLFF; CDR3nt: TGTGCCAGTAGTATTCTTCGGCTGACAACTAATGAAAAACTGTTTTTT
d_gene: TRBD2; abundance: -; v_gene: TRBV9; j_gene: TRBJ2-1; CDR3aa: CASSVHPLAGSYNEQFF; CDR3nt: TGTGCCAGCAGCGTCCATCCCCTAGCGGGCTCCTACAATGAGCAGTTCTTC
d_gene: TRBD2; abundance: -; v_gene: TRBV6-1; j_gene: TRBJ2-1; CDR3aa: CASSELTSGRGEQFF; CDR3nt: TGTGCCAGCAGTGAATTAACTAGCGGGAGGGGTGAGCAGTTCTTC